Reported below is one T cell receptor beta chain. Its antigen is currently unknown. In germline, CDR1 is SGDLS, CDR2 YYNGEE. The ends were cut back, 1 base at V and 2 bases at J, with 6 bases in the middle. The CDR3 runs to 13 residues. These data originate in a study of siplizumab effects on memory and regulatory T cells. Study-wide results and limits: Proof of suppressive function in proliferating Tregs from siplizumab cultures was not established. The naive T cell population seemed more diverse than memory cells and seemed a major contributor to the alloresponse. Sequences below about 10^-5 frequency were poorly captured. As a result, only a minor fraction of alloreactive clones mapped to unstimulated subsets.

TCRdb keeps only in-frame clones here, not all; method: immunoSEQ multiplex PCR. This table has about 120,000 clones, roughly 95% appearing once. The receptor's source is a human donor in good health. V and J are TRBV9 and TRBJ2-5; no firm D call. The source material was non-Treg CD4+ T cells sorted from blood. The CDR3 DNA is TGTGCCAGCAGCGTAAGGTCTCAAGAGACCCAGTACTTC. Protein product: CASSVRSQETQYF.